This entry concerns a single T cell receptor (beta chain). Its antigen is not known. Other DNA sequences of this sample code for an identical CDR3. Trimming took off 0 bases at V and 1 base at J, with 4 bases between the two ends. The CDR3 is 13 amino acids. In germline, CDR1 is KGHSH, CDR2 LQKENI. The sample comes from a study of shared clonotypes between healthy human individuals. Study outcomes and limitations: Clonotype sharing across several donors was observed for about 4.8% of naive CD4 clonotypes.

TCRdb's table, derived via immunoSEQ multiplex PCR, lists solely in-frame clones and lacks some. The sample lists approximately 620,000 clones; around 97% were seen once. The chain is built from TRBV18 and TRBJ2-7; D call uncertain. This clonotype was obtained from a woman aged 30 to 39 in good health. The sequenced material came from naive CD4+ T cells sorted from blood. The subset here: CD45RA+ positively selected. CDR3 region: CASSPPASYEQYF. Here the CDR3 DNA reads TGTGCCAGCTCACCACCTGCTTCCTACGAGCAGTACTTC.